These T cell receptor beta chains were read from a single sample in a study of T cell repertoires in cytomegalovirus infection. TCRdb redid the calling of the reads with MiXCR, one entry per CDR3 protein. The repertoire includes about 600,000 distinct CDR3 sequences, 20% to 25% of them detected once, and 6.5% to 10% sits in the top ten. Sequences were obtained from CD8+ T cells from PBMCs. The receptors originated from a human donor in good health (CMV status not recorded). Some clones in this sample may be carry-over from other donors' samples. CDR3s include the opening cysteine and the closing phenylalanine or tryptophan. D genes are given only for firm matches. The size entry is marked missing in some rows and otherwise reads once, few, many or a size class.

J	D	size	V	DNA	CDR3
TRBJ1-2	.	few	TRBV6-6	TGTGCCACCACGGACACCCTTGACTATGGCTACACCTTC	CATTDTLDYGYTF
TRBJ1-2	.	.	TRBV9	TGTGCCAGCTCGGAAGGGCGGTTTATTAACTATGGCTACACCTTC	CASSEGRFINYGYTF
TRBJ1-1	.	.	TRBV29-1	TGCAGCGTGGAAGCGCGGCAGGCTGAAGCTTTCTTT	CSVEARQAEAFF
TRBJ2-7	.	few	TRBV27	TGTGCCAGCAGTTTCAGCAGGGTCTACGAGCAGTACTTC	CASSFSRVYEQYF
TRBJ2-5	.	.	TRBV6-5	TGTGCCAGCAGTTACGAAGCAGGCCAAGAGACCCAGTACTTC	CASSYEAGQETQYF
TRBJ1-4	.	few	TRBV29-1	TGCAGCGTGGGTCGGGGGAGGACTAATGAAAAACTGTTTTTT	CSVGRGRTNEKLFF
TRBJ2-1	TRBD2	.	TRBV27	TGTGCCAGCAGGCGGGGGGCCGGGTATGAGCAGTTCTTC	CASRRGAGYEQFF
TRBJ1-5	.	.	TRBV12-5	TGTGCTAGCCTGCAGGGTGGTCAGCCCCAGCATTTT	CASLQGGQPQHF
TRBJ1-1	TRBD1	few	TRBV25-1	TGTGCCAGCAGTGAGGAGACAGGGGTGTACACTGAAGCTTTCTTT	CASSEETGVYTEAFF
TRBJ2-3	TRBD2	.	TRBV6-6	TGTGCCAGCAGCCTCCCCCGACTAGCGGGGGGGACAGATACGCAGTATTTT	CASSLPRLAGGTDTQYF